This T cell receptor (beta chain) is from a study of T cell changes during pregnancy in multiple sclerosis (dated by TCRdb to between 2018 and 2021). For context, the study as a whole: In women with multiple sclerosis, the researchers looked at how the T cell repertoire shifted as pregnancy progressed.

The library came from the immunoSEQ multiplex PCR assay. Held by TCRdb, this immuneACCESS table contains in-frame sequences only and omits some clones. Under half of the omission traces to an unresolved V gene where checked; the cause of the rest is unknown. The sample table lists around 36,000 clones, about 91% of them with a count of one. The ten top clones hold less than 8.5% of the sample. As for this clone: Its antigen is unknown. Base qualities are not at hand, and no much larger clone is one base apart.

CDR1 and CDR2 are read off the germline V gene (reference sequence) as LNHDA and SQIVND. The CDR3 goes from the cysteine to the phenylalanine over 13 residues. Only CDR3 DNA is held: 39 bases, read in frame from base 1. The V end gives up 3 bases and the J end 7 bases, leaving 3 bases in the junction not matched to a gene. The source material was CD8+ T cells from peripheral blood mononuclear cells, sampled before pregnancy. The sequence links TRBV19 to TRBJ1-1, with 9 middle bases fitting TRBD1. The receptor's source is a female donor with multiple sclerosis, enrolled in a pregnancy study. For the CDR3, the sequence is CASSIGQGFEAFF. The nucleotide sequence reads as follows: TGTGCCAGTAGTATCGGACAGGGGTTTGAAGCTTTCTTT.